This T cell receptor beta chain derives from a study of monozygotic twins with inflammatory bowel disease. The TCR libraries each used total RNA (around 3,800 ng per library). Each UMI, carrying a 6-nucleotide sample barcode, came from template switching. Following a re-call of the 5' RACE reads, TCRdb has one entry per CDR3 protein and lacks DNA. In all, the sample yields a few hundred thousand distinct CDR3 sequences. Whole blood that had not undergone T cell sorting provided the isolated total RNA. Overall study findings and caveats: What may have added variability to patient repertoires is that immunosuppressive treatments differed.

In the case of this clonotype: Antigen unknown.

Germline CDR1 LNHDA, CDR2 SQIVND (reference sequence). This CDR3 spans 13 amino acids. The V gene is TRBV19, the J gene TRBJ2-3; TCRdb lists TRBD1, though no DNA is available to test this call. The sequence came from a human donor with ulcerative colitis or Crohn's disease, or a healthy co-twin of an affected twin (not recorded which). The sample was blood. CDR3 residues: CASRTATSDTQYF.